This passage covers 2 T cell receptor beta chains from one sample sequenced in a study of T cells after yellow fever vaccination. TCRdb independently ran MiXCR on the 5' RACE reads; one entry per CDR3 protein. The table includes some 320,000 distinct CDR3 sequences, around a tenth detected once. This specimen consisted of CD4+ T cells sorted from PBMCs, obtained 45 days after the yellow fever booster vaccination. All receptors come from a man between 18 and 29 years old who received the YFV17D yellow fever vaccine.

The chain recombines TRBV7-6 with TRBJ2-4; D possibly corresponds to TRBD1 (6 bases). The V gene lost 3 bases and the J gene lost 6 bases, with 18 bases spanning the gap. The CDR3 length is 16 residues. Germline CDR1 and CDR2: SGHVS and FNYEAQ. As DNA, the CDR3 is TGTGCCAGCAGCTTGGGGGCCGTTGAGGTTGGAAACATTCAGTACTTC. This sequence encodes CASSLGAVEVGNIQYF. Variable domain in full (rest from reference TRBV7-6 and TRBJ2-4): GAGVSQSPRYKVTKRGQDVALRCDPISGHVSLYWYRQALGQGPEFLTYFNYEAQQDKSGLPNDRFSAERPEGSISTLTIQRTEQRDSAMYRCASSLGAVEVGNIQYFGAGTRLSVL.

The rearrangement links TRBV20-1 to TRBJ2-6; 7 nucleotides agree with TRBD2. CDR3 length equals 17 residues. Germline V CDR1 and CDR2: DFQATT, SNEGSKA (reference sequence). V trimming: 5 bases; J trimming: 0 bases; junction bases outside the gene matches: 10. CDR3 DNA sequence: TGCAGTGCTGCCCCGAGGGGCGGGGGCTCTGGGGCCAACGTCCTGACTTTC. Translating it yields CSAAPRGGGSGANVLTF.